This T cell receptor (beta chain) was recovered during a study of blood T cells in healthy people across ages. Study at large: Template switching caught about one barcoded beta molecule for each two T cells.

Comment on this clonotype: Its antigen is currently unknown.

PCR was performed a second time for about 7 to 12 cycles using a sample-barcoded 5' primer and a J-beta primer mix. Each of the samples gave a minimum of 2.5 million paired-end reads that contained CDR3. TCRdb re-called the 5' RACE reads through MiXCR, storing one row per CDR3 protein. Of roughly 1,500,000 distinct CDR3 sequences in the sample, around 36% are singletons; the top ten hold about 11%. Broader study findings: Donors of long life had a larger count of naive CD4+ cells and greater diversity than aged donors. Older individuals had lower TCR beta diversity per million T cells (the decline was roughly linear).

Sequenced sample: blood. This clonotype was sampled from a woman aged 25-40 years in good health.

This CDR3 reads CASSSRRGPGGLTNYGYTF. The DNA of the CDR3 is TGTGCCAGCAGCTCCCGGAGAGGACCTGGTGGGTTGACTAACTATGGCTACACCTTC. V is TRBV9 and J is TRBJ1-2; D is undetermined. This CDR3 spans 19 amino acids. The V gene lost 4 bases and the J gene lost 0 bases, with 25 bases spanning the gap. CDR1 SGDLS and CDR2 YYNGEE come from the germline V gene. Full variable domain (missing parts from reference TRBV9 and TRBJ1-2): DSGVTQTPKHLITATGQRVTLRCSPRSGDLSVYWYQQSLDQGLQFLIQYYNGEERAKGNILERFSAQQFPDLHSELNLSSLELGDSALYFCASSSRRGPGGLTNYGYTFGSGTRLTVV.